This TCR beta chain was captured by sequencing in a study of OX40 agonist ivuxolimab in advanced cancers. In the study overall: Participants averaged 60 years of age (range about 23 to 80) and were 75% to 90% male. Study-wide points: Expanded clones tended on average to be more numerous among CD8+ T cells than CD4+.

As concerns this clone: The antigen is undetermined.

Produced via immunoSEQ multiplex PCR; TCRdb's table is partial and in-frame only. Here the sample spans roughly 5,300 clones, 60% to 75% being singletons. The sequence derives from an adult with an advanced solid tumor such as melanoma, head and neck, liver or kidney cancer. The source material was CD4+ or CD8+ T cells sorted from blood, sampled in a trial of the OX40 agonist ivuxolimab.

This chain's CDR3 is CASSSAGGKQETQYF. CDR3 nucleotides: TGTGCCAGCAGCTCAGCGGGAGGAAAACAAGAGACCCAGTACTTC. This chain uses TRBV7-1 with TRBJ2-5; perhaps TRBD2 as D (6 bases). TRBV7-1 is annotated as an ORF whose role is uncertain. This CDR3 contains 15 residues. Trimming stripped 0 bases from V and 2 bases from J, with 10 bases between.